Listed below are T cell receptor beta chains from one sample, sequenced in a study of shared T cell receptors in the human thymus. Data came from immunoSEQ multiplex PCR; TCRdb stores just in-frame clones and leaves some out. Among 700,000 or so clones, around 85% were seen once, and the ten largest hold over 0.008%. A further study also used this sample, focusing on human thymus T cells.

Sequencing was done on a sample of thymocytes. These receptors came from a girl under three years old with a congenital heart defect. Both conserved end residues are part of each CDR3. Each record gives: D gene, V gene, clone size, J gene, CDR3 protein, CDR3 DNA. The D gene is left open where the match is weak. Size is omitted from some rows. Given values are once, few, many or a class for expanded clones.

.	TRBV6-5	.	TRBJ1-2	CASRPISGFLGYTF	TGTGCCAGCAGGCCCATCTCAGGATTCCTTGGCTACACCTTC
.	TRBV11-2	.	TRBJ2-5	CASSLRRAYQETQYF	TGTGCCAGCAGCCTACGGAGGGCGTACCAAGAGACCCAGTACTTC
TRBD1	TRBV4-3	.	TRBJ1-1	CASSQGRLDRGDTEAFF	TGCGCCAGCAGCCAGGGGCGCCTCGACAGGGGGGACACTGAAGCTTTCTTT
.	TRBV4-3	.	TRBJ1-6	CASSQEYPSGGLNSPLHF	TGCGCCAGCAGCCAAGAGTATCCATCTGGGGGCCTTAATTCACCCCTCCACTTT
.	TRBV9	few	TRBJ2-5	CASSVGTGYIETQYF	TGTGCCAGCAGCGTAGGAACAGGGTATATTGAGACCCAGTACTTC
.	TRBV27	.	TRBJ1-3	CASRARDKAGANTIYF	TGTGCCTCACGGGCCCGGGACAAGGCTGGCGCAAACACCATATATTTT
.	TRBV4-3	few	TRBJ1-3	CASSPSSGNTIYF	TGCGCCAGCAGCCCTAGCTCTGGAAACACCATATATTTT
TRBD1	TRBV6-1	.	TRBJ1-5	CASSGPRRQGYSNQPQHF	TGTGCCAGCAGTGGTCCCCGTAGACAGGGGTATAGCAATCAGCCCCAGCATTTT
.	TRBV30	.	TRBJ1-3	CAWSVRGDGNTIYF	TGTGCCTGGAGTGTACGGGGAGACGGAAACACCATATATTTT
TRBD2	TRBV7-9	.	TRBJ2-3	CASSVDRGELYF	TGTGCCAGCAGCGTAGACCGGGGGGAGCTGTATTTT
.	TRBV5-1	.	TRBJ1-6	CASSLAGVPRSPLHF	TGCGCCAGCAGCTTGGCTGGCGTGCCCAGGTCACCCCTCCACTTT
.	TRBV2	.	TRBJ1-2	CASSKTWTADYGYTF	TGTGCCAGCAGTAAAACTTGGACAGCCGACTATGGCTACACCTTC
.	TRBV5-6	.	TRBJ1-5	CASSLGADDQPQHF	TGTGCCAGCAGCTTGGGGGCAGATGATCAGCCCCAGCATTTT
.	TRBV5-5	.	TRBJ2-5	CASSPPGSQETQYF	TGTGCCAGCAGCCCGCCCGGGAGCCAAGAGACCCAGTACTTC
.	TRBV7-8	.	TRBJ2-2	CASSLPNRQGGGELFF	TGTGCCAGCAGCTTACCTAATAGACAGGGAGGCGGGGAGCTGTTTTTT
.	TRBV5-5	.	TRBJ2-7	CASSLERDSSYEQYF	TGTGCCAGCAGCTTGGAACGAGACAGCTCCTACGAGCAGTACTTC
.	TRBV2	.	TRBJ1-2	CASSETEVDTF	TGTGCCAGCAGTGAGACGGAGGTGGACACCTTC
TRBD2	TRBV10-3	.	TRBJ2-2	CAISEQRGETGELFF	TGTGCCATCAGTGAGCAGCGGGGGGAAACCGGGGAGCTGTTTTTT
TRBD2	TRBV7-2	.	TRBJ2-3	CASSFWAGGGTDTQYF	TGTGCCAGCAGCTTTTGGGCGGGGGGAGGCACAGATACGCAGTATTTT
.	TRBV7-9	.	TRBJ2-1	CASSFLWPYSRGVGNEQFF	.
TRBD2	TRBV9	.	TRBJ2-7	CASSPGTSGVGDSYEQYF	TGTGCCAGCAGCCCCGGGACTAGCGGGGTGGGGGACTCCTACGAGCAGTACTTC
.	TRBV14	.	TRBJ1-6	CASSQDRAPISSPLHF	TGTGCCAGCAGCCAAGACAGGGCCCCCATAAGTTCACCCCTCCACTTT
TRBD2	TRBV7-2	.	TRBJ2-5	CASGRVEGLAGGRETQYF	TGTGCCAGCGGAAGGGTCGAGGGACTAGCGGGGGGCCGGGAGACCCAGTACTTC
.	TRBV5-4	once	TRBJ2-7	CASSLMGYEQYF	TGTGCCAGCAGCTTGATGGGCTACGAGCAGTACTTC
TRBD2	TRBV7-8	.	TRBJ2-4	CASSSRTSGGPGRGNIQYF	TGTGCCAGCAGCTCAAGGACTAGCGGGGGGCCGGGTCGCGGAAACATTCAGTACTTC
.	TRBV9	.	TRBJ1-4	CASSGGGGGPNEKLFF	TGTGCCAGCAGCGGCGGAGGGGGGGGCCCTAATGAAAAACTGTTTTTT
TRBD2	TRBV5-1	.	TRBJ2-3	CASSLLLAGHTDTQYF	TGCGCCAGCAGCTTGCTACTAGCGGGACACACAGATACGCAGTATTTT
TRBD1	TRBV5-1	.	TRBJ1-1	CASSLAGQGFRGTEAFF	TGCGCCAGCAGCTTGGCGGGACAGGGATTTAGAGGCACTGAAGCTTTCTTT
.	TRBV5-1	.	TRBJ2-7	CASSLVSSSYEQYF	TGCGCCAGCAGCTTGGTTAGCTCTTCCTACGAGCAGTACTTC
TRBD1	TRBV15	.	TRBJ1-2	CATSGGQGTNYGYTF	TGTGCCACCAGCGGTGGACAGGGGACGAACTATGGCTACACCTTC
.	TRBV9	.	TRBJ2-1	CASSVDGPHNEQFF	TGTGCCAGCAGCGTAGATGGGCCCCACAATGAGCAGTTCTTC
TRBD2	TRBV5-1	few	TRBJ2-3	CASSLGLAGSTDTQYF	TGCGCCAGCAGCCTGGGACTAGCGGGGTCCACAGATACGCAGTATTTT
.	TRBV5-3	.	TRBJ2-7	CARSLPGAGESYEQYF	TGTGCCAGAAGCTTGCCTGGGGCAGGCGAATCCTACGAGCAGTACTTC
TRBD1	TRBV15	.	TRBJ1-5	CATSSWDSHNQPQHF	TGTGCCACCAGCAGTTGGGACAGTCACAATCAGCCCCAGCATTTT
TRBD2	TRBV5-6	once	TRBJ2-3	CASSLSSGGSDTQYF	TGTGCCAGCAGCTTGTCTAGCGGGGGGTCGGATACGCAGTATTTT
TRBD1	TRBV5-1	.	TRBJ1-2	CASSSTGVGPDGYTF	TGCGCCAGCAGCTCGACAGGGGTAGGTCCGGATGGCTACACCTTC
.	TRBV27	.	TRBJ1-4	CASSLEAADNEKLFF	TGTGCCAGCAGTTTAGAAGCGGCAGATAATGAAAAACTGTTTTTT
TRBD2	TRBV2	.	TRBJ2-3	CARVAGGGTDTQYF	TGTGCCAGGGTAGCGGGGGGGGGCACAGATACGCAGTATTTT
.	TRBV4-1	.	TRBJ2-7	CASSQDLDSTGQYF	TGCGCCAGCAGCCAAGATCTCGACTCTACCGGGCAGTACTTC
.	TRBV19	once	TRBJ1-5	CASSPAGWGAGGQPQHF	TGTGCCAGTAGTCCCGCTGGTTGGGGGGCGGGAGGTCAGCCCCAGCATTTT
TRBD2	TRBV5-6	.	TRBJ2-1	CASSLAASGGDGYNEQFF	TGTGCCAGCAGCTTGGCCGCTAGCGGGGGGGATGGATACAATGAGCAGTTCTTC